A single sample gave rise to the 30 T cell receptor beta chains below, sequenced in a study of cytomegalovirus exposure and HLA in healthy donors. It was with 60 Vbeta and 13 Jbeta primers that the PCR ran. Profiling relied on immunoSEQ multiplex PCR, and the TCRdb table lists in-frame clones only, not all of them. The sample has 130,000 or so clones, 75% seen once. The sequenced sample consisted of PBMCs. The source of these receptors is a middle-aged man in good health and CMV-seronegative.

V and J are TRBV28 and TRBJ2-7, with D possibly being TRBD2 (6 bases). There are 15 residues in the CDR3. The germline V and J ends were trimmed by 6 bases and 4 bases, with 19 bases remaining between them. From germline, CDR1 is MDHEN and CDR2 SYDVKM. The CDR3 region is CASSPEGLGEYEQYF. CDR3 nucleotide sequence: TGTGCCAGCAGCCCGGAGGGCCTGGGGGAATACGAGCAGTACTTC.

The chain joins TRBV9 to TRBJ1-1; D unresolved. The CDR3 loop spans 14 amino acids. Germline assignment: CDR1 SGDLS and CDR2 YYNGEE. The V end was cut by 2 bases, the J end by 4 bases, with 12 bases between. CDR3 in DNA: TGTGCCAGCAGCGTCCGGGGAGCGAGCACTGAAGCTTTCTTT. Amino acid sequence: CASSVRGASTEAFF.

CDR3 bases: TGTGCCAGCAGCGGACAGGGGGTTAACGAGCAGTACTTC. Protein product: CASSGQGVNEQYF. The J gene is TRBJ2-7, the V gene TRBV2; TRBD1 matches 10 bases. Germline CDR1 and CDR2: SNHLY and FYNNEI. Trimming took 6 bases from V and 5 from J; bases not matched to a gene: 4. This CDR3 contains 13 residues.

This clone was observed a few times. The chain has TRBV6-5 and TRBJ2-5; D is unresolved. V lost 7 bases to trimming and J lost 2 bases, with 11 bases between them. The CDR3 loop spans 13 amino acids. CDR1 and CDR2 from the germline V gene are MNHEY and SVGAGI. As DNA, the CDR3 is TGTGCCAGCACCTCGCCAGGACAAGAGACCCAGTACTTC. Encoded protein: CASTSPGQETQYF.

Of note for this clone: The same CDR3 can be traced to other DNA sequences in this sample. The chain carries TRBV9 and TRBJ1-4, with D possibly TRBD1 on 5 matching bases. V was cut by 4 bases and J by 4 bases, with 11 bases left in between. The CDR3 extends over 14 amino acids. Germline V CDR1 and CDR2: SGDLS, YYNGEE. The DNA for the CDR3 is TGTGCCAGCAGCAGAACAGGTGTTAATGAAAAACTGTTTTTT. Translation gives CASSRTGVNEKLFF.

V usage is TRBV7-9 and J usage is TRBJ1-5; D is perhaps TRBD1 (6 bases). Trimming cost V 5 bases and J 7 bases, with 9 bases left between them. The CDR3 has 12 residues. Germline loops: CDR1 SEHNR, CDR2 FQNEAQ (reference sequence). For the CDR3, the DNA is TGTGCCAGCAGCAACAGGGCGCAGCCCCAGCATTTT. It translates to CASSNRAQPQHF.

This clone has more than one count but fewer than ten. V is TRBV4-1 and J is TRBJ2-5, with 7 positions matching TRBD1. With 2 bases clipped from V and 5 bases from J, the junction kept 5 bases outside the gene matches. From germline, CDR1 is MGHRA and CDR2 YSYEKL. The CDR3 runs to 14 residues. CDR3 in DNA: TGCGCCAGCAGCCAACAGACAGGGCGGGAGACCCAGTACTTC. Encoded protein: CASSQQTGRETQYF.

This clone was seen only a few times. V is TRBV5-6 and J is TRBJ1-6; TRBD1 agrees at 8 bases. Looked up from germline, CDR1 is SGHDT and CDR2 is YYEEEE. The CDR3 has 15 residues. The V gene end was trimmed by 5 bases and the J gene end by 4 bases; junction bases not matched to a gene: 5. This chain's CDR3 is CASRKRTGYNSPLHF. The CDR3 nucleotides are TGTGCCAGCAGGAAGAGGACAGGGTATAATTCACCCCTCCACTTT.

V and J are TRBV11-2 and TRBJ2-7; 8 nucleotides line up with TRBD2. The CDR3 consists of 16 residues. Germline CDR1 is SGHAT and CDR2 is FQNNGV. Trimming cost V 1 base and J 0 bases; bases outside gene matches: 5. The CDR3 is CASSLAGGGPSYEQYF. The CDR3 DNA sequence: TGTGCCAGCAGCTTAGCGGGCGGGGGGCCCTCCTACGAGCAGTACTTC.

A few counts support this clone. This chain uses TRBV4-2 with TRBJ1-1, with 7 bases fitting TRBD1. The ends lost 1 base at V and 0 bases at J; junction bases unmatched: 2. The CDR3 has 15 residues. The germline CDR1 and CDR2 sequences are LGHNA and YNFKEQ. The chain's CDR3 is CASSQGQGMNTEAFF. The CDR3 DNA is TGTGCCAGCAGCCAAGGACAGGGAATGAACACTGAAGCTTTCTTT.

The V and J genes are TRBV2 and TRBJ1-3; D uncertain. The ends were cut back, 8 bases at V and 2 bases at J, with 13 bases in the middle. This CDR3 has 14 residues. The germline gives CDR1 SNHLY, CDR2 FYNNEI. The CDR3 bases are TGTGCCAGCCGGTCACTCACCGCTGGAAACACCATATATTTT. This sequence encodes CASRSLTAGNTIYF.

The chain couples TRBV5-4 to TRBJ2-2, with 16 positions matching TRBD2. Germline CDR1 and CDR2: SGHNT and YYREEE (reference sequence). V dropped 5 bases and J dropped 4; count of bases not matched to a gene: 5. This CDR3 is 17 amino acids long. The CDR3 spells CASRGTSGGASTGELFF. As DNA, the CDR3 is TGTGCCAGCAGAGGGACTAGCGGGGGGGCGAGCACCGGGGAGCTGTTTTTT.

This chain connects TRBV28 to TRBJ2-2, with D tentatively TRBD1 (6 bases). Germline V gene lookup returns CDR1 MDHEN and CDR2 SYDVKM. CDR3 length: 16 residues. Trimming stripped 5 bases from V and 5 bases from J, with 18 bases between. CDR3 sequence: CASSPSGVGRTGELFF. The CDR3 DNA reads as TGTGCCAGCAGTCCCTCAGGGGTTGGTAGGACCGGGGAGCTGTTTTTT.

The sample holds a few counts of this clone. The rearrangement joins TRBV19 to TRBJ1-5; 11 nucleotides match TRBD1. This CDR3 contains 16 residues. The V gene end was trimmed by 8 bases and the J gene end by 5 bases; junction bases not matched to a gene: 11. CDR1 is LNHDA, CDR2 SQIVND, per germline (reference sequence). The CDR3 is CASRNTGQGAHQPQHF. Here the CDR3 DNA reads TGTGCCAGTCGAAACACTGGACAGGGGGCACATCAGCCCCAGCATTTT.

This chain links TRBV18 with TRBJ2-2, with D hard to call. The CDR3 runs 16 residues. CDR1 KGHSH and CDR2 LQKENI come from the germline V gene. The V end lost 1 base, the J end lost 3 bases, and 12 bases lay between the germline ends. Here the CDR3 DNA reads TGTGCCAGCTCACCACGCTCTACCGGAGACACCGGGGAGCTGTTTTTT. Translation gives CASSPRSTGDTGELFF.

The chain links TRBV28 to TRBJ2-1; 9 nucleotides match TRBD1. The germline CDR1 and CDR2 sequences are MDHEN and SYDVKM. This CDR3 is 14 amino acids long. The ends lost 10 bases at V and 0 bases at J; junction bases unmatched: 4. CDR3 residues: CATSGQGSYNEQFF. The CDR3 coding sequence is TGTGCCACCTCGGGACAGGGCTCCTACAATGAGCAGTTCTTC.

The CDR3 is CASSPGGNSPLHF. The CDR3 nucleotides read TGCGCCAGCAGTCCAGGGGGTAATTCACCCCTCCACTTT. V gene TRBV10-2 combines with J gene TRBJ1-6; 7 nucleotides match TRBD1. V trimming: 5 bases; J trimming: 6 bases; junction bases outside the gene matches: 1. Germline V gene lookup returns CDR1 WSHSY and CDR2 SAAADI. The CDR3 has 13 amino acids.

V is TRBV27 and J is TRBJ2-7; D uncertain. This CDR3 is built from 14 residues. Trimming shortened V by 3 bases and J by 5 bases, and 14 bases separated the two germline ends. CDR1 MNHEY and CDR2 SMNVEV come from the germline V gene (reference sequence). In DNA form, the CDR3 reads TGTGCCAGCAGTTTTTACAGTACCTACCACGAGCAGTACTTC. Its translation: CASSFYSTYHEQYF.

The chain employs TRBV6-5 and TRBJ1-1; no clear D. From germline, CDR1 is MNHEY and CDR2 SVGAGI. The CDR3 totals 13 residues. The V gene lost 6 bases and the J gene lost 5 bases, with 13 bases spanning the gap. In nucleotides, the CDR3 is TGTGCCAGCAGGGGAGAGGTGGGGACTGAAGCTTTCTTT. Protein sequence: CASRGEVGTEAFF.

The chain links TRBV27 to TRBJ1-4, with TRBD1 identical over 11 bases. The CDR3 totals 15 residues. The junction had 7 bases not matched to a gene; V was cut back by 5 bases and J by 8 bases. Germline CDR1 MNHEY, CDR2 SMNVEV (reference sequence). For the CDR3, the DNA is TGTGCCAGCAGTCGATGGACAGGGGGCGAAGAAAAACTGTTTTTT. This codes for CASSRWTGGEEKLFF.

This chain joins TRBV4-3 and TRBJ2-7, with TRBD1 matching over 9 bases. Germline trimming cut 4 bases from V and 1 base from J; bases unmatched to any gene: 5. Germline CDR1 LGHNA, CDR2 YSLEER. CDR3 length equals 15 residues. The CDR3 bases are TGCGCCAGCAGCCTCAACAGGGGGCCGTCCTACGAGCAGTACTTC. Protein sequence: CASSLNRGPSYEQYF.

CDR3 sequence reads: CASSYSNRDSYGYTF. CDR3 DNA: TGTGCCAGCAGTTACTCCAACCGGGACAGTTATGGCTACACCTTC. V and J are TRBV6-5 and TRBJ1-2; 7 bases line up with TRBD1. Germline assignment: CDR1 MNHEY and CDR2 SVGAGI. This CDR3 contains 15 residues. The V and J ends lost 0 bases and 5 bases, in that order; junction bases with no gene match: 6.

Here the CDR3 DNA reads TGTGCCAGCAGCGTAGATGGGGGACAGAGCTCCTACGAGCAGTACTTC. Amino acid sequence: CASSVDGGQSSYEQYF. This chain links TRBV9 with TRBJ2-7; 7 bases map to TRBD1. Germline lookup yields CDR1 SGDLS and CDR2 YYNGEE. V was clipped by 0 bases and J by 0 bases; unmatched bases: 6. The CDR3 loop spans 16 amino acids. Full variable domain (rest looked up from reference TRBV9 and TRBJ2-7): DSGVTQTPKHLITATGQRVTLRCSPRSGDLSVYWYQQSLDQGLQFLIQYYNGEERAKGNILERFSAQQFPDLHSELNLSSLELGDSALYFCASSVDGGQSSYEQYFGPGTRLTVT.

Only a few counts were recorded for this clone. The CDR3 sequence is CASSLIRRGTEAFF. The DNA of the CDR3 is TGTGCCAGCAGCTTGATCCGACGGGGCACTGAAGCTTTCTTT. The chain has TRBV5-6 and TRBJ1-1; D is unclear. Germline V lookup: CDR1 SGHDT, CDR2 YYEEEE. The CDR3 consists of 14 residues. V dropped 1 base and J dropped 4 bases, with 11 bases sitting between them.

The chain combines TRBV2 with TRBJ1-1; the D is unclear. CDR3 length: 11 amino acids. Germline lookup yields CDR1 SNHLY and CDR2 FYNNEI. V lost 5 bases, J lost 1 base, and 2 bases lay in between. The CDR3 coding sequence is TGTGCCAGCAGTCAGAACACTGAAGCTTTCTTT. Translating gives CASSQNTEAFF.

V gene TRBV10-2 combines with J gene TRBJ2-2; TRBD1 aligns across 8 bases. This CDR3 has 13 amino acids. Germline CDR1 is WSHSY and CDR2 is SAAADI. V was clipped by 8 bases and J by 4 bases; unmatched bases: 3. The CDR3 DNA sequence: TGCGCCAGCGCGGGACAGGCCACCGGGGAGCTGTTTTTT. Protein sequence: CASAGQATGELFF.

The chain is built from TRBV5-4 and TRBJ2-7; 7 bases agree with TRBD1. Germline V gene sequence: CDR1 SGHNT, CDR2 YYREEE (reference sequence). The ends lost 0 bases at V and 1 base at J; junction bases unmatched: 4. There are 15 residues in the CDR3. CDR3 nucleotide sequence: TGTGCCAGCAGCTTGGACAGGGGCCTTTCCTACGAGCAGTACTTC. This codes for CASSLDRGLSYEQYF.

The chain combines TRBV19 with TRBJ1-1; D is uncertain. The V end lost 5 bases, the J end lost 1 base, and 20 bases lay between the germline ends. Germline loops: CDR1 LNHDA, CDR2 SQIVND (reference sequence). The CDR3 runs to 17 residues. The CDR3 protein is CASSLWASSRRNTEAFF. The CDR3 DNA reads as TGTGCCAGTAGTTTATGGGCCTCTTCCAGGCGGAACACTGAAGCTTTCTTT.

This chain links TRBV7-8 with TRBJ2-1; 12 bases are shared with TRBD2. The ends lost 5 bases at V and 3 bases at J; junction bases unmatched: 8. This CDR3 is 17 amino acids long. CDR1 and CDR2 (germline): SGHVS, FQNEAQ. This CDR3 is CASSLTWTSGDYNEQFF. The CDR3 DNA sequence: TGTGCCAGCAGCCTGACCTGGACTAGCGGGGACTACAATGAGCAGTTCTTC.

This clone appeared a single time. CDR3 protein: CASGLGPVTDTQYF. CDR3 nucleotide sequence: TGTGCTAGTGGTTTGGGGCCCGTTACAGATACGCAGTATTTT. This chain joins TRBV12-5 and TRBJ2-3, with D hard to call. Germline assignment: CDR1 LGHNT and CDR2 FRNRAP. CDR3 length: 14 residues. The germline V and J ends were trimmed by 1 base and 3 bases, with 8 bases remaining between them.